What follows is one T cell receptor beta chain and its context. Germline V gene sequence: CDR1 SGHTA, CDR2 FQGNSA. With 5 bases clipped from V and 8 bases from J, the junction kept 8 bases outside the gene matches. The CDR3 covers 15 residues. Per the authors' pipeline: The assay estimated nucleated cells by amplifying reference gene primers. Only in-frame clones appear in the TCRdb table, and some are missing; sequencing was by immunoSEQ multiplex PCR. For V, J and clone size, that table is used; D and trimming come from the DNA. The repertoire holds around 100,000 clones, with 90% as singletons. These data originate in a study of blood T cell repertoires in COVID-19. Background on the study: Sites in the United States, Italy and Spain provided acute and convalescent COVID-19 samples. T cells, B-cell-depleted T cells, or PBMCs supplied cDNA or gDNA.

This chain connects TRBV7-2 to TRBJ2-1, with 11 bases aligning to TRBD1. Material for sequencing was peripheral blood. The source is a man aged 50-60 years with acute or convalescent COVID-19. The CDR3 reads CASSRSGQGAHEQFF. The CDR3 DNA follows: TGTGCCAGCAGCCGTAGCGGACAGGGGGCTCATGAGCAGTTCTTC.